This T cell receptor (beta chain) was observed in a study of blood T cell repertoires in COVID-19. Original analysis: Reference gene primer amplification gave estimated nucleated cell counts. Profiled with immunoSEQ multiplex PCR; TCRdb holds only in-frame clones, not every one. V, J and clone size are taken as reported in that table, and D and trimming were inferred from the DNA itself. The sample yields tens of thousands of clones, 90% seen once. The CDR3 totals 14 residues. CDR1 is SQVTM and CDR2 is ANQGSEA in the germline V gene. With 5 bases removed from V and 8 bases from J, the gap between germline ends came to 21 bases. The count of this clone is one.

This sequence joins TRBV29-1 and TRBJ1-2; unclear D gene. The TCR comes from an older man with acute or convalescent COVID-19. Sequenced material: peripheral blood. The CDR3 region has the DNA TGCAGCGTTTACTGGGCGGAGGGTGCAGAAGGCTACACCTTC. Amino acid sequence: CSVYWAEGAEGYTF.